The clone carrying this TCR beta chain is labeled as medium-sized. The antigen remains unidentified. This record comes from a study of T and B cells in COVID-19 patients. Study at large: The recovered patients had mostly mild to moderate COVID-19 with outpatient management. Critical illness requiring mechanical ventilation or extracorporeal membrane oxygenation affected about 65% of the 20 active-infection patients. The recovered cohort's median age was 34 years, versus over 60 years in active infection. Study observations and caveats: At recovery TRB diversity and richness exceeded healthy donors, after highly clonal active COVID-19 repertoires.

Multiplex PCR with BIOMED2 TRB-A/B primer pools amplified TRB rearrangements. TCRdb called the multiplex PCR reads again in MiXCR, with one record for every CDR3 protein. Seen here are some 14,000 distinct CDR3 sequences, 28% observed once, and the top ten hold approximately 6.3%. From blood, roughly 250-550 ng of genomic DNA served as TRB template. The V gene end was trimmed by 7 bases and the J gene end by 7 bases; junction bases not matched to a gene: 5. Germline V lookup: CDR1 MNHEY, CDR2 SMNVEV (reference sequence). The CDR3 runs to 13 residues. The clonotype comes from a human donor who had recovered from COVID-19. The chain recombines TRBV27 with TRBJ2-2, with 8 bases lining up with TRBD1. What was sequenced was blood. The DNA for the CDR3 is TGTGCCAGCAAGCAGGGGGCGGTCGGGGAGCTGTTTTTT. As protein: CASKQGAVGELFF.